This T cell receptor beta chain originates from a study of T cells in Graves' hyperthyroidism and ophthalmopathy. Overall study results and limits: Most clonotypes expanded in thyroid above 0.001 were likewise present in blood. Separating ophthalmopathy from stable hyperthyroidism was achieved by a 13 V-J model. The model foresaw ophthalmopathy a median 6.5 months prior to onset.

To note about this clonotype: No antigen is known for it.

Among the patients, aged 18 to 65, hyperthyroidism was newly diagnosed and had lasted under 2 months. The CDR3 is 17 amino acids. CDR1 and CDR2 (germline): KGHDR, SFDVKD. J lost 0 bases, V lost 3 bases, and 3 bases had no gene match. What was amplified from RNA transcripts were TCR beta CDR3 regions. An initial round of RT-PCR targeting the TCR CDR3 relied on the HTBI primer set. TCRdb re-called the multiplex PCR reads with MiXCR, one entry per CDR3 protein. The table records approximately 590,000 distinct CDR3 sequences, approximately 14% of them present only once. Sequencing was carried out using blood. The receptor was derived from a woman aged 25 to 45 with Graves' hyperthyroidism. The genes are TRBV24-1 and TRBJ2-2, with 10 bases matching TRBD2. CDR3 bases: TGTGCCACCAGTGATCCCGGACTAGCGGCGAACACCGGGGAGCTGTTTTTT. Translated: CATSDPGLAANTGELFF.